Reported below is one T cell receptor beta chain. The antigen is not known. Positive CCR7 selection of CD45RO-negative cells yielded the naive CD8 cells, and terminally differentiated effector memory CD45RA+ cells were excluded. This sample stems from a study of shared clonotypes between healthy human individuals. The study's findings and limits: Sampling covered nothing but blood. Tissue TCR repertoires likely differ from those found in blood.

The CDR3 spans 12 residues. Germline V CDR1 and CDR2: SGHNT, YYREEE (reference sequence). V lost 6 bases and J 8 bases, leaving 9 bases between the germline ends. Sequencing was performed with immunoSEQ multiplex PCR; in TCRdb, only in-frame clones are kept and a portion is missing. The table records about 1,800,000 clones, approximately 94% of them present only once. Sequencing was performed on naive CD8+ T cells sorted from blood. This clonotype was obtained from a man younger than 35 in good health. The chain carries TRBV5-4 and TRBJ1-6, with a weak D call TRBD1 (6 bases). This CDR3 is CASNRDDSPLHF. The CDR3, as DNA: TGTGCCAGCAACAGGGATGATTCACCCCTCCACTTT.